Following are 26 T cell receptor beta chains from one sample sequenced in a study of blood T cell repertoires in COVID-19. Clones were read by immunoSEQ multiplex PCR, and TCRdb kept only the in-frame ones, dropping some. This sample has around 200,000 clones; approximately 87% occur once, and the top ten carry less than 25%. Sequenced input: peripheral blood. Source of these receptors: an older man with active or convalescent COVID-19.

This chain links TRBV2 with TRBJ2-5; D remains ambiguous. V was clipped by 7 bases and J by 1 base, with 7 bases between them. CDR3 size: 12 residues. From germline, CDR1 is SNHLY and CDR2 FYNNEI. CDR3 DNA: TGTGCCAGCATAGAGTTCCAAGAGACCCAGTACTTC. Amino acid sequence: CASIEFQETQYF.

The J gene is TRBJ1-1, the V gene TRBV2; D is possibly TRBD1 (6 bases). From germline, CDR1 is SNHLY and CDR2 FYNNEI. V gave up 6 bases and J gave up 4 bases, with 12 bases separating them. This CDR3 region has 13 residues. Written as DNA, the CDR3 is TGTGCCAGCAGATTCCAGGGGAGCACTGAAGCTTTCTTT. Encoded protein: CASRFQGSTEAFF.

The chain uses TRBV9 and TRBJ2-7, with 7 bases that match TRBD1. Germline CDR1 is SGDLS and CDR2 is YYNGEE. J was trimmed by 6 bases and V by 4 bases; bases with no gene match: 10. This CDR3 has 14 residues. CDR3 loop: CASSPALTGREQYF. CDR3 coding DNA: TGTGCCAGCAGCCCCGCTCTGACAGGGCGCGAGCAGTACTTC.

The chain uses TRBV5-1 and TRBJ2-1, with 8 bases matching TRBD1. From germline, CDR1 is SGHRS and CDR2 YFSETQ. The CDR3 extends over 15 amino acids. With 4 bases clipped from V and 8 bases from J, the junction kept 11 bases outside the gene matches. The CDR3 sequence is CASSLDRDLQYEQFF. The CDR3 DNA reads TGCGCCAGCAGCCTGGACAGGGATCTCCAATATGAGCAGTTCTTC.

The chain employs TRBV5-1 and TRBJ2-1; 8 bases match TRBD2. V lost 0 bases to trimming and J lost 5 bases; unmatched junction nucleotides: 13. The CDR3 runs to 18 residues. Germline V gene lookup returns CDR1 SGHRS and CDR2 YFSETQ. The CDR3 sequence is CASSLADSGISWNNEQFF. CDR3 nucleotides: TGCGCCAGCAGCTTGGCGGATAGCGGGATCAGCTGGAACAATGAGCAGTTCTTC. The full variable domain, in which reference TRBV5-1 and TRBJ2-1 provide the parts outside the CDR3, is KAGVTQTPRYLIKTRGQQVTLSCSPISGHRSVSWYQQTPGQGLQFLFEYFSETQRNKGNFPGRFSGRQFSNSRSEMNVSTLELGDSALYLCASSLADSGISWNNEQFFGPGTRLTVL.

The rearrangement links TRBV7-2 to TRBJ2-2; 9 bases match TRBD2. This CDR3 is built from 16 residues. Germline V lookup: CDR1 SGHTA, CDR2 FQGNSA. The V and J ends lost 3 bases and 0 bases, in that order; junction bases with no gene match: 2. This CDR3 reads CASSLRGGANTGELFF. CDR3 in DNA: TGTGCCAGCAGCTTGCGGGGGGGCGCGAACACCGGGGAGCTGTTTTTT.

This clone was observed once. The rearrangement links TRBV12-5 to TRBJ1-2; D is unclear. Looked up from germline, CDR1 is LGHNT and CDR2 is FRNRAP. This CDR3 spans 13 amino acids. With 1 base removed from V and 4 bases from J, the gap between germline ends came to 7 bases. In DNA, the CDR3 is TGTGCTAGTGGTTTGGGGCAGATCTATGGCTACACCTTC. It codes for CASGLGQIYGYTF.

The rearrangement links TRBV5-1 to TRBJ1-5, with 8 bases identical to TRBD1. The germline V gene encodes CDR1 SGHRS and CDR2 YFSETQ. With 3 bases clipped from V and 7 bases from J, the junction kept 6 bases outside the gene matches. CDR3 length: 14 residues. The CDR3 loop reads CASSSGQGDQPQHF. CDR3 bases: TGCGCCAGCAGCTCCGGACAGGGTGACCAGCCCCAGCATTTT.

The V gene is TRBV5-1, the J gene TRBJ1-1, with D maybe TRBD1 (5 bases). The germline V and J ends were trimmed by 1 base and 6 bases, with 13 bases remaining between them. This CDR3 has 14 amino acids. Germline CDR1 is SGHRS and CDR2 is YFSETQ. This chain's CDR3 is CASSLLAGGAEAFF. CDR3 in DNA: TGCGCCAGCAGCTTGTTGGCCGGGGGGGCTGAAGCTTTCTTT.

The chain has TRBV7-2 and TRBJ1-3; 8 bases fit TRBD1. From germline, CDR1 is SGHTA and CDR2 FQGNSA. This CDR3 contains 18 residues. The V segment lost 5 bases and the J segment 0 bases; nucleotides outside the gene matches: 12. In nucleotides, the CDR3 is TGTGCCAGCAGCCCAAGGACAGGGAGTTTATCCTCTGGAAACACCATATATTTT. It is translated as CASSPRTGSLSSGNTIYF.

The genes are TRBV7-2 and TRBJ1-3, with 7 bases matching TRBD1. Per germline, CDR1 SGHTA and CDR2 FQGNSA. The CDR3 contains 15 residues. Losses at the gene ends were 3 bases for V and 4 bases for J; bases not matched to a gene: 6. The CDR3 nucleotides read TGTGCCAGCAGCTTCGCAGGGGGAAGAGGAAACACCATATATTTT. It encodes CASSFAGGRGNTIYF.

The genes are TRBV19 and TRBJ1-1; 8 bases agree with TRBD1. CDR1 is LNHDA and CDR2 is SQIVND in the germline V gene (reference sequence). The CDR3 has 16 amino acids. V lost 3 bases, J lost 1 base, and 7 bases stayed unmatched. CDR3 region: CASSIGTGIKNTEAFF. The CDR3 region has the DNA TGTGCCAGTAGTATCGGGACAGGCATAAAGAACACTGAAGCTTTCTTT.

The chain joins TRBV2 to TRBJ2-3, with D unclear. V lost 4 bases and J lost 0, with 8 bases in between. The CDR3 contains 14 residues. Germline CDR1 is SNHLY and CDR2 is FYNNEI. CDR3 coding DNA: TGTGCCAGCAGTGTCACTACCAGCACAGATACGCAGTATTTT. It is translated as CASSVTTSTDTQYF.

The chain couples TRBV7-3 to TRBJ2-5; 11 bases line up with TRBD1. The CDR3 consists of 14 residues. CDR1 is SGHTA and CDR2 is FQGTGA in the germline V gene. With 4 bases clipped from V and 3 bases from J, the junction kept 1 base outside the gene matches. The DNA for the CDR3 is TGTGCCAGCAGCTGGACAGGGGGCGAAGAGACCCAGTACTTC. This gives the protein CASSWTGGEETQYF.

The chain carries TRBV11-3 and TRBJ2-1; TRBD1 aligns across 9 bases. This CDR3 is built from 14 residues. V lost 3 bases and J lost 7; bases outside the gene matches: 4. CDR1 and CDR2 from the germline V gene are SGHNT and YENEEA. CDR3 DNA: TGTGCCAGCAGCTTGGGACAGGGAGGGAATGAGCAGTTCTTC. Residues: CASSLGQGGNEQFF.

The chain recombines TRBV5-4 with TRBJ2-5; 7 positions match TRBD1. The CDR3 has 15 residues. CDR1 and CDR2 (germline): SGHNT, YYREEE (reference sequence). V lost 5 bases to trimming and J lost 0 bases; unmatched junction nucleotides: 7. CDR3 amino acids: CASSSDRQYQETQYF. Written as DNA, the CDR3 is TGTGCCAGCAGTTCGGACAGGCAATACCAAGAGACCCAGTACTTC.

This clone came up a few times. The chain combines TRBV28 with TRBJ2-7; D might be TRBD1 (6 bases). This CDR3 region has 15 residues. Germline V gene sequence: CDR1 MDHEN, CDR2 SYDVKM. V lost 4 bases, J lost 5 bases, and 18 bases lay in between. As DNA, the CDR3 is TGTGCCAGCAGTTCCTGGGACACCGGCGGCCACGAGCAGTACTTC. Its protein product is CASSSWDTGGHEQYF.

The rearrangement links TRBV6-5 to TRBJ1-5; D not certain. Trimming took off 6 bases at V and 0 bases at J, with 9 bases between the two ends. From germline, CDR1 is MNHEY and CDR2 SVGAGI. The CDR3 totals 14 residues. The CDR3, as DNA: TGTGCCAGCAGGAGAGACACTAGCAATCAGCCCCAGCATTTT. Translation gives CASRRDTSNQPQHF.

V is TRBV19 and J is TRBJ2-3, with D maybe TRBD1 (6 bases). From germline, CDR1 is LNHDA and CDR2 SQIVND (reference sequence). With 7 bases removed from V and 3 bases from J, the gap between germline ends came to 20 bases. This CDR3 has 16 residues. The CDR3 reads CASTPTGFVGTDTQYF. CDR3 bases: TGTGCCAGTACCCCCACAGGGTTTGTCGGGACAGATACGCAGTATTTT.

The chain links TRBV5-4 to TRBJ2-5; 10 positions agree with TRBD2. After removal of 3 bases from V and 4 bases from J, the junction contained 12 bases not matched to a gene. CDR3 length equals 17 residues. Per germline, CDR1 SGHNT and CDR2 YYREEE (reference sequence). CDR3 in DNA: TGTGCCAGCAGCTCGAAGGCTAGCGGGGGCCTTAGAGAGACCCAGTACTTC. Its protein is CASSSKASGGLRETQYF.

The chain combines TRBV10-3 with TRBJ2-1, with D maybe TRBD1 (5 bases). CDR3 length equals 13 residues. CDR1 ENHRY and CDR2 SYGVKD come from the germline V gene. The V and J ends lost 9 bases and 9 bases respectively, with 18 bases between them. As DNA, the CDR3 is TGTGCCATTCATGCAGGGTCCGCGCTTGAGCAGTTCTTC. This translates into CAIHAGSALEQFF.

The chain carries TRBV7-9 and TRBJ1-4; perhaps TRBD1 as D (5 bases). The germline V gene has CDR1 SEHNR and CDR2 FQNEAQ (reference sequence). The CDR3 extends over 15 amino acids. The ends were cut back, 5 bases at V and 0 bases at J, with 10 bases in the middle. The CDR3 coding sequence is TGTGCCAGCAGCCAGGGAGGAGCAACTAATGAAAAACTGTTTTTT. As protein: CASSQGGATNEKLFF.

For this clone: A read error is likely here: a far larger clone is one base away. This chain links TRBV11-3 with TRBJ1-1, with D maybe TRBD1 (5 bases). The CDR3 is 13 amino acids. The V and J ends lost 3 bases and 1 base respectively, with 6 bases between them. In germline, CDR1 is SGHNT, CDR2 YENEEA. The CDR3 nucleotides read TGTGCCAGCAGCTTTGGACAGAACACTGAAGCTTTCTTT. Its translation: CASSFGQNTEAFF.

This clone was recorded a few times. The chain carries TRBV6-1 and TRBJ2-7, with D hard to call. This CDR3 is built from 10 residues. Germline V gene sequence: CDR1 MNHNS, CDR2 SASEGT. V was cut by 2 bases and J by 9 bases, with 5 bases left in between. CDR3: CASSEIRQYF. The CDR3 nucleotides read TGTGCCAGCAGTGAAATTCGGCAGTACTTC.

A note on this clone: A read error may account for a junction end that differs from germline. V and J are TRBV7-7 and TRBJ2-2; 10 nucleotides line up with TRBD1. Germline lookup yields CDR1 SSHAT and CDR2 FNYEAQ (reference sequence). The CDR3 has 15 residues. The CDR3 loop reads CASSPDRGQGGELFF. The DNA for the CDR3 is TGTGCTAGCAGCCCTGACAGGGGGCAAGGCGGGGAGCTGTTTTTT.

The rearrangement joins TRBV6-5 to TRBJ1-2; 8 bases match TRBD1. In germline, CDR1 is MNHEY, CDR2 SVGAGI. Unmatched junction bases numbered 9, after V lost 5 bases and J lost 4 bases. The CDR3 consists of 15 residues. The CDR3 region is CASSQRTGRVYGYTF. The CDR3 DNA reads as TGTGCCAGCAGTCAGAGGACAGGGCGGGTCTATGGCTACACCTTC.